This T cell receptor (beta chain) stems from a study of cytomegalovirus exposure and HLA in healthy donors. Study-wide findings and caveats: Cytomegalovirus association was listed for 150 or so TCR beta chains. Published work reported that the classifier diagnosed cytomegalovirus status with high specificity and sensitivity. Subsequent analysis showed first-cohort TCR clusters tending to co-occur in some 110 validation repertoires.

The CDR3 has 10 residues. Between the trimmed V and J ends, which lost 7 bases and 3 bases, there was a span of 6 bases. Germline CDR1 SQVTM, CDR2 ANQGSEA. Regarding this clone: What it binds is unknown.

Sequencing was performed with immunoSEQ multiplex PCR; in TCRdb, only in-frame clones are kept and a portion is missing. Of 300,000 or so clones listed, 88% were seen once; the top ten hold around 0.96%. The chain joins TRBV29-1 to TRBJ2-5; D gene unclear. Sequenced material: PBMCs. The sequence came from a man aged 25-45 years in good health and CMV-seronegative. The CDR3 here is CSASEETQYF. Here the CDR3 DNA reads TGCAGCGCTTCCGAAGAGACCCAGTACTTC.